Listed here are 4 T cell receptor beta chains from one sample, sequenced in a study of blood T cell repertoires in COVID-19. Profiled with immunoSEQ multiplex PCR; TCRdb holds only in-frame clones, not every one. Of 40,000 to 60,000 clones detected, 86% appear once; the ten largest clones hold over 12%. Specimen: peripheral blood. All receptors come from a human donor in a cohort sampled during active COVID-19.

V is TRBV18 and J is TRBJ1-1; the D gene is possibly TRBD1 (6 bases). Trimming pared 3 bases from V and 7 bases from J, leaving 9 bases between. The CDR3 is made up of 12 amino acids. Per germline, CDR1 KGHSH and CDR2 LQKENI. The chain's CDR3 is CASSPGGGEAFF. The CDR3 bases are TGTGCCAGCTCACCGGGAGGGGGTGAAGCTTTCTTT.

This chain uses TRBV9 with TRBJ2-5; weak D call: TRBD1 (6 bases). V gave up 0 bases and J gave up 0 bases, with 18 bases separating them. Per germline, CDR1 SGDLS and CDR2 YYNGEE. The CDR3 runs to 18 residues. The CDR3 coding sequence is TGTGCCAGCAGCGTAGGTCCCGCCGACAGGAGGTACCAAGAGACCCAGTACTTC. This sequence encodes CASSVGPADRRYQETQYF.

V and J are TRBV5-1 and TRBJ2-3; the D gene is possibly TRBD1 (5 bases). Germline V gives CDR1 SGHRS, CDR2 YFSETQ. The CDR3 is 16 amino acids. V gave up 0 bases and J gave up 3 bases, with 14 bases separating them. The DNA of the CDR3 is TGCGCCAGCAGCTTGGAAGGGGCACGACAGACAGATACGCAGTATTTT. This encodes CASSLEGARQTDTQYF.

This chain links TRBV2 with TRBJ1-6; perhaps TRBD1 as D (5 bases). Trimming left V 10 bases short and J 10 bases short, with 26 bases between. The CDR3 extends over 16 amino acids. Germline V gene data show CDR1 as SNHLY and CDR2 as FYNNEI. As DNA, the CDR3 is TGTGCCACCACCCAGGGTTCGCTCTCCGTTGGGTCACCCCTCCACTTT. Protein product: CATTQGSLSVGSPLHF.